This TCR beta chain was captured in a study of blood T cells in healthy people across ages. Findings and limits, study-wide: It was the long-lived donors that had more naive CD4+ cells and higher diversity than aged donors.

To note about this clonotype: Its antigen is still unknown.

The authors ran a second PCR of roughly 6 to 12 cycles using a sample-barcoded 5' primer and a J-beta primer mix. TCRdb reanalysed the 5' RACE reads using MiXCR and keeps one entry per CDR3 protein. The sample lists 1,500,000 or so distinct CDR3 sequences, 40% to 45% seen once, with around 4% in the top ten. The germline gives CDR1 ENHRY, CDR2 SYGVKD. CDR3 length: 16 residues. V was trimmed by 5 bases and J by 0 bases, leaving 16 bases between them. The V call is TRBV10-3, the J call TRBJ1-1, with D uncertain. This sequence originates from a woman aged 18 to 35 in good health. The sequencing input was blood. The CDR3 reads CAISQELGRLNTEAFF. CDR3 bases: TGTGCCATCAGTCAAGAGCTCGGCAGATTGAACACTGAAGCTTTCTTT.